The T cell receptor beta chain under discussion was sequenced for a study of blood T cell repertoires in COVID-19. Across the study: The study drew acute and convalescent COVID-19 samples from the United States, Italy and Spain.

Cohorts were assigned according to the clinical history that participants reported. Cohort 3 donors were reported recovered after two negative PCRs, clearance, or symptom resolution. The V segment lost 6 bases and the J segment 7 bases; nucleotides outside the gene matches: 11. CDR3 length: 15 amino acids. CDR1 is SGHTS and CDR2 is YDEGEE in the germline V gene. Per the original methods: Reference gene primer amplification gave nucleated cell count estimates. Clones were sequenced by immunoSEQ multiplex PCR, and TCRdb holds only the in-frame ones, with some missing. The V and J calls and the clone size are those of that table, but D and trimming were determined from the DNA. The repertoire holds about 330,000 clones, with about 89% as singletons.

The chain carries TRBV5-8 and TRBJ1-4; 8 nucleotides match TRBD1. The sequence derives from a woman in her 30s who had recovered from COVID-19. Sequenced material: PBMCs or T cells enriched from blood (not recorded which). The CDR3 bases are TGTGCCAGCACCTTACGGGGACAGGAAGGTGAAAAACTGTTTTTT. Its translation: CASTLRGQEGEKLFF.